A selection of T cell receptor beta chains follows, all from one sample in a study of blood T cell repertoires in COVID-19. Clones were read by immunoSEQ multiplex PCR, and TCRdb kept only the in-frame ones, dropping some. The table has around 180,000 clones, 88% seen once. The sample consisted of peripheral blood. The receptors stem from a human donor in a cohort sampled during active COVID-19. The CDR3 runs from the conserved cysteine through the conserved F or W. The D gene is left open where the match is weak. The size field is filled for only some rows; it gives once, few, many or a size class.

v_gene	abundance	j_gene	d_gene	CDR3aa	CDR3nt
TRBV9	once	TRBJ2-3	TRBD1	CASSQRQGGTDTQYF	TGTGCCAGCAGCCAAAGACAGGGGGGAACAGATACGCAGTATTTT
TRBV7-9	-	TRBJ2-3	-	CASNLLPNGEFGTDTQYF	TGTGCCAGCAACCTACTCCCGAACGGGGAGTTTGGCACAGATACGCAGTATTTT
TRBV9	-	TRBJ2-1	TRBD2	CASSGGLAGGNEQFF	TGTGCCAGCAGCGGAGGACTAGCGGGAGGCAATGAGCAGTTCTTC
TRBV5-5	-	TRBJ2-5	-	CASSLGTSLQETQYF	TGTGCCAGCAGCTTGGGCACTAGCTTGCAAGAGACCCAGTACTTC
TRBV9	-	TRBJ1-3	TRBD1	CASSTWTGNGDTIYF	TGTGCCAGCAGCACTTGGACAGGCAATGGAGACACCATATATTTT
TRBV6-5	-	TRBJ2-7	TRBD2	CASMSGSHYEQYF	TGTGCCAGCATGAGCGGGAGTCACTACGAGCAGTACTTC
TRBV3-1/TRBV3-2	-	TRBJ2-2	TRBD2	CASASGLNTGELFF	TGTGCCAGCGCTAGCGGCCTGAACACCGGGGAGCTGTTTTTT
TRBV30	-	TRBJ1-1	-	CAWRLRDNTEAFF	TGTGCCTGGAGATTGCGGGATAACACTGAAGCTTTCTTT
TRBV18	-	TRBJ2-2	-	CASSPLTGPATGELFF	TGTGCCAGCTCACCACTTACAGGGCCCGCCACCGGGGAGCTGTTTTTT
TRBV24-1	-	TRBJ1-2	TRBD1	CATSDFRLGQGDGYTF	TGTGCCACCAGTGATTTTAGGTTGGGACAGGGCGATGGCTACACCTTC
TRBV6-1	-	TRBJ1-5	-	CASSEASRGQPQHF	TGTGCCAGCAGTGAAGCGAGTAGGGGTCAGCCCCAGCATTTT
TRBV25-1	-	TRBJ2-1	TRBD2	CASSASGLAGDNEQFF	TGTGCCAGCAGTGCATCGGGACTAGCGGGAGACAATGAGCAGTTCTTC
TRBV5-3	-	TRBJ1-1	-	CARSHTGEAFF	TGTGCCAGAAGCCATACAGGTGAAGCTTTCTTT
TRBV15	-	TRBJ1-2	-	CATSRIKREASYTF	TGTGCCACCAGCAGAATAAAAAGAGAGGCGTCCTACACCTTC
TRBV5-6	-	TRBJ2-7	-	CASSLGPLGEQYF	TGTGCCAGCAGCTTGGGACCCCTAGGCGAGCAGTACTTC
TRBV5-6	-	TRBJ2-7	TRBD1	CASIQTGAPEQYF	TGTGCCAGCATACAGACAGGGGCTCCCGAGCAGTACTTC
TRBV19	few	TRBJ1-1	TRBD1	CASSIGDRVTEAFF	TGTGCCAGTAGTATAGGAGACAGGGTCACTGAAGCTTTCTTT
TRBV9	-	TRBJ2-7	TRBD2	CASSAGGVAGEQYF	TGTGCCAGCAGCGCGGGGGGGGTAGCGGGCGAGCAGTACTTC
TRBV5-6	-	TRBJ1-4	-	CASSLNDRSLPVTNEKLFF	TGTGCCAGCAGCTTAAATGACAGGTCCCTCCCGGTGACTAATGAAAAACTGTTTTTT
TRBV30	-	TRBJ2-1	TRBD2	CAWRSPSGSHEQFF	TGTGCCTGGAGGTCTCCTAGCGGGAGTCATGAGCAGTTCTTC
TRBV5-1	-	TRBJ2-7	TRBD1	CASSPPGTGLYEQYF	TGCGCCAGCAGCCCCCCCGGGACAGGGCTCTACGAGCAGTACTTC
TRBV6-5	-	TRBJ2-7	-	CASSTGQPYEQYF	TGTGCCAGCAGTACCGGACAGCCCTACGAGCAGTACTTC
TRBV4-1	-	TRBJ1-3	-	CASSQKWQVSGNTIYF	TGCGCCAGCAGCCAAAAATGGCAGGTCTCTGGAAACACCATATATTTT
TRBV29-1	-	TRBJ2-3	-	CSVLIDTQYF	TGCAGCGTCCTAATAGATACGCAGTATTTT
TRBV29-1	-	TRBJ2-7	TRBD1	CSVLQGSIYEQYF	TGCAGCGTTTTACAGGGGTCGATCTACGAGCAGTACTTC
TRBV6-5	-	TRBJ1-1	TRBD1	CASSYWDRGDTEAFF	TGTGCCAGCAGTTATTGGGACAGGGGCGACACTGAAGCTTTCTTT
TRBV7-2	-	TRBJ2-3	-	CASSSKTSTDTQYF	TGTGCCAGCAGCTCGAAGACTAGCACAGATACGCAGTATTTT
TRBV7-2	-	TRBJ2-3	TRBD1	CASSRDRDTQYF	TGTGCCAGCAGTCGGGACAGGGATACGCAGTATTTT
TRBV9	-	TRBJ1-6	TRBD1	CASSEQGAGSPLHF	TGTGCCAGCAGCGAACAGGGGGCGGGTTCACCCCTCCACTTT
TRBV27	-	TRBJ1-1	-	CASSRTATLPPNTEAFF	TGTGCCAGCAGTAGGACAGCGACTCTTCCTCCGAACACTGAAGCTTTCTTT
TRBV7-2	-	TRBJ1-1	TRBD1	CASSQLQGAGTEAFF	TGTGCCAGCAGCCAATTACAGGGGGCTGGCACTGAAGCTTTCTTT
TRBV3-1/TRBV3-2	few	TRBJ2-6	TRBD2	CASSQTSGGRVVWANVLTF	TGTGCCAGCAGCCAAACTAGCGGGGGCCGCGTCGTATGGGCCAACGTCCTGACTTTC
TRBV5-1	-	TRBJ2-5	-	CASTPRGGRETQYF	TGCGCCAGCACCCCTAGGGGGGGAAGGGAGACCCAGTACTTC
TRBV5-5	-	TRBJ2-7	TRBD1	CASSVTGASSYEQYF	TGTGCCAGCAGCGTGACAGGGGCTAGCTCCTACGAGCAGTACTTC
TRBV5-4	-	TRBJ1-6	-	CASSLGGNSPLHF	TGTGCCAGCAGCTTAGGGGGTAATTCACCCCTCCACTTT
TRBV30	-	TRBJ1-1	-	CAWSRENTEAFF	TGTGCCTGGAGTCGAGAGAACACTGAAGCTTTCTTT
TRBV30	few	TRBJ1-5	-	CAWSVTRTVNQPQHF	TGTGCCTGGAGTGTCACCCGGACAGTTAATCAGCCCCAGCATTTT
TRBV21-1	-	TRBJ2-2	-	CASSKAGGRDTGELFF	TGTGCCAGCAGCAAAGCGGGGGGGCGGGACACCGGGGAGCTGTTTTTT
TRBV28	once	TRBJ2-7	TRBD2	CASSPPGLAYEQYF	TGTGCCAGCAGTCCTCCGGGACTAGCCTACGAGCAGTACTTC
TRBV27	-	TRBJ2-7	-	CASSYLHSTGSTYEQYF	TGTGCCAGCAGCTACTTACACTCGACAGGATCTACCTACGAGCAGTACTTC
TRBV7-8	-	TRBJ2-5	-	CASSPQGTQYF	TGTGCCAGCAGCCCCCAGGGGACCCAGTACTTC
TRBV5-1	-	TRBJ1-4	TRBD1	CASSSGQDGEKLFF	TGCGCCAGCAGCTCCGGACAGGATGGTGAAAAACTGTTTTTT
TRBV27	-	TRBJ1-2	-	CASSFGTSIGGYTF	TGTGCCAGCAGTTTCGGGACATCAATCGGAGGCTACACCTTC
TRBV5-1	-	TRBJ1-2	-	CASSLAEGNYGYTF	TGCGCCAGCAGCTTGGCTGAGGGTAACTATGGCTACACCTTC
TRBV30	-	TRBJ2-7	TRBD2	CAWDRSGSINEQYF	TGTGCCTGGGATCGTAGCGGGAGTATCAACGAGCAGTACTTC
TRBV6-2/TRBV6-3	-	TRBJ2-7	TRBD1	CASSPIGQGAYEQYF	TGTGCCAGCAGTCCCATCGGACAGGGGGCCTACGAGCAGTACTTC
TRBV7-2	-	TRBJ1-1	TRBD1	CASSARQGATEAFF	TGTGCCAGCAGCGCACGACAGGGTGCAACTGAAGCTTTCTTT
TRBV6-5	-	TRBJ1-2	TRBD1	CASSYRQGTGYTF	TGTGCCAGCAGTTACAGACAGGGGACCGGCTACACCTTC
TRBV29-1	-	TRBJ2-1	-	CSVATSISDSLDNEQFF	TGCAGCGTTGCTACAAGTATTAGCGATTCTCTGGACAATGAGCAGTTCTTC
TRBV7-9	-	TRBJ1-2	-	CASSLPGQENIYGYTF	TGTGCCAGCAGCTTACCGGGACAAGAAAATATTTATGGCTACACCTTC
TRBV7-2	once	TRBJ1-6	TRBD1	CASSLVQGGFNSPLHF	TGTGCCAGCAGCTTAGTACAGGGGGGATTTAATTCACCCCTCCACTTT
TRBV15	-	TRBJ1-2	-	CATSREEGDGYTF	TGTGCCACCAGCAGAGAGGAGGGTGACGGCTACACCTTC
TRBV5-1	-	TRBJ2-1	TRBD1	CASSMTGVGYNEQFF	TGCGCCAGCAGCATGACAGGGGTGGGCTACAATGAGCAGTTCTTC
TRBV4-3	-	TRBJ1-6	-	CASRQTGYNSPLHF	TGCGCCAGCAGGCAGACAGGTTACAATTCACCCCTCCACTTT
TRBV7-6	-	TRBJ2-3	-	CASSLGSEGHTQYF	TGTGCCAGCAGCTTAGGATCGGAGGGACATACGCAGTATTTT
TRBV18	-	TRBJ1-2	-	CASSPPEAGNYGYTF	TGTGCCAGCTCACCACCTGAGGCAGGGAACTATGGCTACACCTTC
TRBV5-1	-	TRBJ2-3	TRBD1	CASSLWTGSTDTQYF	TGCGCCAGCAGCTTGTGGACAGGGAGCACAGATACGCAGTATTTT
TRBV18	-	TRBJ1-1	-	CASSPGQNTEAFF	TGTGCCAGCTCACCAGGGCAGAACACTGAAGCTTTCTTT